These 18 T cell receptor beta chains originate from one sample sequenced in a study of cytotoxic CD8 clonotypes in ibrutinib-treated CLL. Clones were read by immunoSEQ multiplex PCR, and TCRdb kept only the in-frame ones, dropping some. This sample carries approximately 50,000 clones, 54% of them seen once, and the ten largest clones take more than 20%. The sequenced sample was PBMCs, obtained at disease progression, from a patient treated with ibrutinib. These receptors were collected from a human donor with chronic lymphocytic leukemia.

This clone was counted only a few times. The J gene is TRBJ2-5, the V gene TRBV5-1; D is possibly TRBD2 (5 bases). V lost 7 bases, J lost 5 bases, and 18 bases lay in between. Germline assignment: CDR1 SGHRS and CDR2 YFSETQ. The CDR3 is 14 amino acids. The CDR3 DNA is TGCGCCAGCCGAGATCAAACTAGTAGTGAGACCCAGTACTTC. Amino acids: CASRDQTSSETQYF. Complete variable domain (other parts from reference TRBV5-1 and TRBJ2-5): KAGVTQTPRYLIKTRGQQVTLSCSPISGHRSVSWYQQTPGQGLQFLFEYFSETQRNKGNFPGRFSGRQFSNSRSEMNVSTLELGDSALYLCASRDQTSSETQYFGPGTRLLVL.

The rearrangement joins TRBV10-3 to TRBJ1-1; D remains ambiguous. CDR3 length: 14 residues. The germline V and J ends were trimmed by 6 bases and 3 bases, with 14 bases remaining between them. Germline V gene data show CDR1 as ENHRY and CDR2 as SYGVKD. In nucleotides, the CDR3 is TGTGCCATCAGGACCGATGGTTGGGACACTGAAGCTTTCTTT. Amino acid sequence: CAIRTDGWDTEAFF.

The chain links TRBV25-1 to TRBJ1-2, with 10 positions matching TRBD1. With 3 bases clipped from V and 0 bases from J, the junction kept 7 bases outside the gene matches. This CDR3 is built from 17 residues. The germline V gene has CDR1 MGHDK and CDR2 SYGVNS. The CDR3 bases are TGTGCCAGCAGTGATCCACGACAGGGGGCAGCTAACTATGGCTACACCTTC. Its protein product is CASSDPRQGAANYGYTF.

The rearrangement uses TRBV2 and TRBJ2-6; 8 bases align to TRBD1. After removal of 7 bases from V and 2 bases from J, the junction contained 10 bases not matched to a gene. The germline CDR1 and CDR2 sequences are SNHLY and FYNNEI. The CDR3 spans 17 residues. In nucleotides, the CDR3 is TGTGCCAGCAAGAGGACAGGGTGGGTAACTGGGGCCAACGTCCTGACTTTC. Its protein product is CASKRTGWVTGANVLTF.

Only a few counts were recorded for this clone. V and J are TRBV5-1 and TRBJ2-1; 12 bases are a match to TRBD2. The germline V gene has CDR1 SGHRS and CDR2 YFSETQ. The CDR3 is made up of 14 amino acids. V was clipped by 4 bases and J by 8 bases; unmatched bases: 4. In DNA, the CDR3 is TGCGCCAGCAGCCCGACTAGCGGGAGTGATGAGCAGTTCTTC. This translates into CASSPTSGSDEQFF.

This clone was picked up a small number of times. The rearrangement uses TRBV11-3 and TRBJ2-7, with 8 bases fitting TRBD2. The CDR3 consists of 14 residues. In germline, CDR1 is SGHNT, CDR2 YENEEA. Trimming removed 6 bases from V and 2 bases from J; junction bases left unmatched: 6. The CDR3 DNA follows: TGTGCCAGCAGTATCACTAGCGGAACCTACGAGCAGTACTTC. It specifies CASSITSGTYEQYF. Using reference TRBV11-3 and TRBJ2-7 for the parts outside the CDR3, the full variable domain is EAGVVQSPRYKIIEKKQPVAFWCNPISGHNTLYWYLQNLGQGPELLIRYENEEAVDDSQLPKDRFSAERLKGVDSTLKIQPAELGDSAVYLCASSITSGTYEQYFGPGTRLTVT.

This chain links TRBV25-1 with TRBJ2-1; unclear D gene. CDR1 is MGHDK, CDR2 SYGVNS, per germline. Trimming took 0 bases from V and 6 from J, leaving 0 bases between them. This CDR3 has 11 amino acids. The CDR3 spells CASSEYNEQFF. In DNA form, the CDR3 reads TGTGCCAGCAGTGAATACAATGAGCAGTTCTTC.

The chain uses TRBV11-1 and TRBJ2-7; D is unresolved. The ends were cut back, 4 bases at V and 2 bases at J, with 15 bases in the middle. Germline CDR1 reads SGHAT; CDR2 reads FQDESV (reference sequence). This CDR3 comprises 15 residues. CDR3 DNA sequence: TGTGCCAGCAGCTCAGACTGGACGGCCACCTACGAGCAGTACTTC. It yields the protein CASSSDWTATYEQYF.

This clone was counted a few times. J is TRBJ2-1 and V is TRBV28, with 11 bases lining up with TRBD2. This CDR3 contains 16 residues. After removal of 5 bases from V and 4 bases from J, the junction contained 7 bases not matched to a gene. Germline loops: CDR1 MDHEN, CDR2 SYDVKM. The CDR3 DNA sequence: TGTGCCAGCAGTCTAGCGGGGGGCTTCCTATACAATGAGCAGTTCTTC. Its translation is CASSLAGGFLYNEQFF. The complete variable domain, with remaining parts taken from reference TRBV28 and TRBJ2-1, reads DVKVTQSSRYLVKRTGEKVFLECVQDMDHENMFWYRQDPGLGLRLIYFSYDVKMKEKGDIPEGYSVSREKKERFSLILESASTNQTSMYLCASSLAGGFLYNEQFFGPGTRLTVL.

There are a few counts of this clone. The chain couples TRBV7-9 to TRBJ2-1, with D tentatively TRBD2 (5 bases). Between the trimmed V and J ends, which lost 1 base and 0 bases, there was a span of 7 bases. This CDR3 is built from 15 residues. Germline V gene data show CDR1 as SEHNR and CDR2 as FQNEAQ (reference sequence). The CDR3 nucleotides read TGTGCCAGCAGCTTAGTAGGGAGCTCCTACAATGAGCAGTTCTTC. It translates to CASSLVGSSYNEQFF. The complete variable domain, with remaining parts taken from reference TRBV7-9 and TRBJ2-1, reads DTGVSQNPRHKITKRGQNVTFRCDPISEHNRLYWYRQTLGQGPEFLTYFQNEAQLEKSRLLSDRFSAERPKGSFSTLEIQRTEQGDSAMYLCASSLVGSSYNEQFFGPGTRLTVL.

This chain links TRBV14 with TRBJ2-7; D unresolved. V was shortened by 1 base and J by 12 bases, with 16 bases between the two germline ends. Germline V gene data show CDR1 as SGHDN and CDR2 as FVKESK. The CDR3 consists of 13 residues. The CDR3: CASSQVARTWVYF. The CDR3 DNA reads TGTGCCAGCAGCCAAGTGGCTCGAACTTGGGTGTACTTC.

The table lists this clone with a few counts. V is TRBV6-1 and J is TRBJ2-2; D unresolved. The V gene lost 7 bases and the J gene lost 0 bases, with 9 bases spanning the gap. Per germline, CDR1 MNHNS and CDR2 SASEGT. The CDR3 is 14 residues long. The CDR3 sequence is CASTRQSNTGELFF. Here the CDR3 DNA reads TGTGCCAGCACGAGGCAATCGAACACCGGGGAGCTGTTTTTT.

A few counts support this clone. The rearrangement joins TRBV9 to TRBJ2-7; 7 nucleotides align to TRBD1. In germline, CDR1 is SGDLS, CDR2 YYNGEE. This CDR3 comprises 16 residues. The junction had 11 bases not matched to a gene; V was cut back by 3 bases and J by 2 bases. CDR3 sequence: CASSARPGTDTYEQYF. The CDR3 bases are TGTGCCAGCAGCGCCAGACCCGGGACAGACACCTACGAGCAGTACTTC.

This clone has just a few counts. V usage is TRBV28 and J usage is TRBJ1-2, with D possibly being TRBD1 (5 bases). V was trimmed by 4 bases and J by 10 bases, leaving 13 bases between them. Germline V lookup: CDR1 MDHEN, CDR2 SYDVKM. This CDR3 region has 12 residues. The CDR3 region has the DNA TGTGCCAGCAGTTCTGGGGGGTTGGACTACACCTTC. Its translation is CASSSGGLDYTF.

The rearrangement uses TRBV28 and TRBJ1-2; D gene ambiguous. Germline V CDR1 and CDR2: MDHEN, SYDVKM. The V end lost 5 bases, the J end lost 0 bases, and 16 bases lay between the germline ends. This CDR3 is built from 16 residues. In DNA, the CDR3 is TGTGCCAGCAGTCCAGGAGACGTTCTTTCTAACTATGGCTACACCTTC. Protein product: CASSPGDVLSNYGYTF.

On this clone: The germline gene is not matched at one end of the junction; a read error may be the cause. The J gene is TRBJ2-1, the V gene TRBV5-1; TRBD1 matches at 9 bases. This CDR3 comprises 15 residues. Germline loops: CDR1 SGHRS, CDR2 YFSETQ. The CDR3 coding sequence is TGCACCAGCAGCCCGACAGGGGGATCGTATGGTGAGCAGTTCTTC. Its protein product is CTSSPTGGSYGEQFF.

This clone showed up just a few times. This chain uses TRBV7-2 with TRBJ1-2; possible D gene TRBD1, 6 bases. Trimming removed 1 base at V and 8 bases at J, with 17 bases between. The CDR3 extends over 15 amino acids. CDR1 is SGHTA, CDR2 FQGNSA, per germline. The chain's CDR3 is CASSLVIQGGKGYTF. Here the CDR3 DNA reads TGTGCCAGCAGCTTAGTTATACAGGGAGGCAAGGGCTACACCTTC.

The V gene is TRBV11-2, the J gene TRBJ2-6; 7 nucleotides match TRBD1. Germline CDR1 reads SGHAT; CDR2 reads FQNNGV. V lost 4 bases, J lost 0 bases, and 9 bases stayed unmatched. The CDR3 spans 18 residues. CDR3 bases: TGTGCCAGCAGCTCCCCCGGGACAGTCTTCTCTGGGGCCAACGTCCTGACTTTC. This translates into CASSSPGTVFSGANVLTF.